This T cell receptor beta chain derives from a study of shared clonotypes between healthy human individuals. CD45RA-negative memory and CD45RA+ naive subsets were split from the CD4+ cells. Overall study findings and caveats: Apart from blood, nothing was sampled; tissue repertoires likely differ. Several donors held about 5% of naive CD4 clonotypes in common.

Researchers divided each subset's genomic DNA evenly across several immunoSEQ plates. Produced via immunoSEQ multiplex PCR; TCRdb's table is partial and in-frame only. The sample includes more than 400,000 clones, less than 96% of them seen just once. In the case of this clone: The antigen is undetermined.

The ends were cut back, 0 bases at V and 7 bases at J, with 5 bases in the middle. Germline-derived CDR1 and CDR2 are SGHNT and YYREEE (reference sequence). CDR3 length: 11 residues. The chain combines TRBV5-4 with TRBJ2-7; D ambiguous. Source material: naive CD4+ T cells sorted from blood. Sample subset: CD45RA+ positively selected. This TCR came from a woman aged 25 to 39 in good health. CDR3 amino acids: CASSLVREQYF. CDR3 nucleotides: TGTGCCAGCAGCTTGGTTCGGGAGCAGTACTTC.